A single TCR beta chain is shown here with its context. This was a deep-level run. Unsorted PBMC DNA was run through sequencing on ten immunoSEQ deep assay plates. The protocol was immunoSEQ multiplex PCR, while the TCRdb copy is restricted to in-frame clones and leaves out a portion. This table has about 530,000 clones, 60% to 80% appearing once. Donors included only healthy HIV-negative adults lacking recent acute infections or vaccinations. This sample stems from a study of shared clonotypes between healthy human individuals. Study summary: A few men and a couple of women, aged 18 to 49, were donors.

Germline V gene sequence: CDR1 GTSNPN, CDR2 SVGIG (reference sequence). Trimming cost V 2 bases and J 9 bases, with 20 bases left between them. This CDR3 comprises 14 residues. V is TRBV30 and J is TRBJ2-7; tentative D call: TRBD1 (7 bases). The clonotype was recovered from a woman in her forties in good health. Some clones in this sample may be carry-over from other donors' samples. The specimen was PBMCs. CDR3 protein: CAWSLANAGGGQYF. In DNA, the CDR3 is TGTGCCTGGAGTCTTGCAAACGCAGGGGGAGGGCAGTACTTC.